The 21 T cell receptor beta chains in this list originate from one sample, sequenced in a study of shared clonotypes between healthy human individuals. TCRdb's table, derived via immunoSEQ multiplex PCR, lists solely in-frame clones and lacks some. This sample yields 1,100,000 or so clones, of which roughly 74% are seen a single time; more than 0.5% belongs to the top ten. The sequencing input was memory CD4+ T cells from PBMCs. As to subset: CD45RA-negative fraction. These receptors all come from a man in his late teens or twenties in good health. Some clones in this sample may be carry-over from other donors' samples.

The chain has TRBV30 and TRBJ1-2; D is ambiguous. The CDR3 extends over 14 amino acids. Germline V lookup: CDR1 GTSNPN, CDR2 SVGIG (reference sequence). With 1 base removed from V and 8 bases from J, the gap between germline ends came to 17 bases. The CDR3 DNA reads as TGTGCCTGGAGTGCCCGGGCCGCGGGTGGAGGCTACACCTTC. Translation gives CAWSARAAGGGYTF.

The chain combines TRBV7-6 with TRBJ2-4; tentatively, D is TRBD1 or TRBD2 (6 bases each). In germline, CDR1 is SGHVS, CDR2 FNYEAQ. This CDR3 is 17 amino acids long. Between the trimmed V and J ends, which lost 5 bases and 6 bases, there was a span of 23 bases. As DNA, the CDR3 is TGTGCCAGCAGCCAAGCGCGAGGAGAGGGGGGCGGAAACATTCAGTACTTC. It specifies CASSQARGEGGGNIQYF. Filled out from reference TRBV7-6 and TRBJ2-4, the complete variable domain reads GAGVSQSPRYKVTKRGQDVALRCDPISGHVSLYWYRQALGQGPEFLTYFNYEAQQDKSGLPNDRFSAERPEGSISTLTIQRTEQRDSAMYRCASSQARGEGGGNIQYFGAGTRLSVL.

The chain links TRBV11-2 to TRBJ2-7; no reliable D call. V lost 3 bases, J lost 2 bases, and 8 bases lay in between. Germline CDR1 and CDR2: SGHAT and FQNNGV. The CDR3 is 13 residues long. CDR3 loop: CASSFGLAYEQYF. For the CDR3, the DNA is TGTGCCAGCAGCTTCGGGCTGGCCTACGAGCAGTACTTC.

This clone has just one count. Since a far larger clone is one base different, this is likely a read error. This same CDR3 is encoded by further DNA sequences in the sample. V is TRBV7-1 and J is TRBJ1-2, with D unresolved. TRBV7-1 is known as an ORF, though its function is uncertain. This CDR3 is 12 amino acids long. Trimming stripped 3 bases from V and 2 bases from J, with 4 bases between. CDR3 sequence reads: CASSSGNYGYTF. The DNA for the CDR3 is TGTGCCAGCAGCTCCGGGAACTATGGCTACACCTTC.

The DNA for the CDR3 is TGTGCCAGCAGCTTAAGCCGTGGGGGCTACACCTTC. Its translation is CASSLSRGGYTF. V usage is TRBV7-9 and J usage is TRBJ1-2; D is undetermined. This CDR3 contains 12 residues. Per germline, CDR1 SEHNR and CDR2 FQNEAQ (reference sequence). V shed 2 bases and J shed 8 bases, with 9 bases lying between them.

This clone was detected once. Relative to the germline gene, one junction end is altered; a read error may explain this. This sequence joins TRBV9 and TRBJ2-7; the D gene is possibly TRBD1 (6 bases). The CDR3 runs to 15 residues. Germline V gives CDR1 SGDLS, CDR2 YYNGEE. CDR3 in DNA: TGTGCCAGCAGAGATATCCGGGACATCCAGACGTGCCGTGACTTC. This gives the protein CASRDIRDIQTCRDF. Full variable domain (missing parts from reference TRBV9 and TRBJ2-7): DSGVTQTPKHLITATGQRVTLRCSPRSGDLSVYWYQQSLDQGLQFLIQYYNGEERAKGNILERFSAQQFPDLHSELNLSSLELGDSALYFCASRDIRDIQTCRDFGPGTRLTVT.

The rearrangement links TRBV27 to TRBJ2-3; D gene uncertain. CDR1 is MNHEY, CDR2 SMNVEV, per germline (reference sequence). Trimming removed 5 bases at V and 2 bases at J, with 14 bases between. CDR3 length equals 15 residues. The CDR3 DNA is TGTGCCAGCAGTCCCTACGTAGGCGACACAGATACGCAGTATTTT. It is translated as CASSPYVGDTDTQYF.

Of note for this clone: The junction does not match germline at one end; this may be a read error. The chain recombines TRBV5-3 with TRBJ2-7; D gene unclear. TRBV5-3 qualifies as an ORF whose function is uncertain. The CDR3 runs to 14 residues. The CDR3 sequence: CASSLVRSSYEQYF. CDR3 DNA: TGTGCCAGCAGCTTGGTCCGGAGCTCCTACGAGCAGTACTTC.

This clone was detected ten times or more. The chain uses TRBV27 and TRBJ1-5, with 7 bases that match TRBD1. There are 15 residues in the CDR3. With 7 bases clipped from V and 2 bases from J, the junction kept 8 bases outside the gene matches. Germline V gene data show CDR1 as MNHEY and CDR2 as SMNVEV (reference sequence). DNA for the CDR3: TGTGCCAGCAACCCGACAGGGAATGGCAATCAGCCCCAGCATTTT. Translation gives CASNPTGNGNQPQHF.

This sequence joins TRBV14 and TRBJ2-1; TRBD2 matches 15 bases. Germline CDR1 reads SGHDN; CDR2 reads FVKESK. The CDR3 has 17 amino acids. The V and J ends lost 6 bases and 7 bases, in that order; junction bases with no gene match: 10. CDR3 sequence reads: CASSRAGGLAGGNEQFF. CDR3 coding DNA: TGTGCCAGCAGTCGCGCCGGGGGACTAGCGGGAGGAAATGAGCAGTTCTTC.

The chain employs TRBV11-2 and TRBJ2-7, with 8 bases lining up with TRBD1. Germline assignment: CDR1 SGHAT and CDR2 FQNNGV. V was clipped by 6 bases and J by 4 bases; unmatched bases: 8. The CDR3 totals 14 residues. The CDR3 protein is CASRHRDRLYEQYF. DNA for the CDR3: TGTGCCAGCAGGCACCGGGACAGGTTGTACGAGCAGTACTTC.

A remark on this clone: This may arise from a read error, as a much more abundant clone is one base away. V gene TRBV7-3 combines with J gene TRBJ2-1, with TRBD1 as a possible D gene (6 bases). V was trimmed by 2 bases and J by 7 bases, leaving 6 bases between them. The germline V gene has CDR1 SGHTA and CDR2 FQGTGA. This CDR3 comprises 12 residues. CDR3 sequence (DNA): TGTGCCAGCAGCTTACAGGGGAATGAGCAGTTCTTC. Protein product: CASSLQGNEQFF.

This sequence joins TRBV28 and TRBJ2-7; 9 nucleotides agree with TRBD1. The germline CDR1 and CDR2 sequences are MDHEN and SYDVKM. Unmatched junction bases numbered 14, after V lost 7 bases and J lost 7 bases. This CDR3 is built from 15 residues. CDR3 sequence reads: CASTPWDRVLLEQYF. CDR3 nucleotide sequence: TGTGCCAGCACCCCATGGGACAGGGTTCTTCTGGAGCAGTACTTC. The variable domain in full, with the rest retrieved from reference TRBV28 and TRBJ2-7, is DVKVTQSSRYLVKRTGEKVFLECVQDMDHENMFWYRQDPGLGLRLIYFSYDVKMKEKGDIPEGYSVSREKKERFSLILESASTNQTSMYLCASTPWDRVLLEQYFGPGTRLTVT.

This clone has ten or more counts. This chain uses TRBV10-3 with TRBJ1-1; D is possibly TRBD1 (5 bases). This CDR3 spans 14 amino acids. The germline V gene has CDR1 ENHRY and CDR2 SYGVKD. V lost 6 bases, J lost 1 base, and 12 bases lay in between. CDR3 sequence (DNA): TGTGCCATCAGCCCCTCTGGGGGGAACACTGAAGCTTTCTTT. This gives the protein CAISPSGGNTEAFF.

V gene TRBV5-1 combines with J gene TRBJ2-1, with 12 nucleotides matching TRBD2. With 0 bases clipped from V and 12 bases from J, the junction kept 7 bases outside the gene matches. The CDR3 totals 15 residues. Germline loops: CDR1 SGHRS, CDR2 YFSETQ. DNA for the CDR3: TGCGCCAGCAGCTTGGGGACTAGCGGGAAGTTGGGGCAGTTCTTC. Its translation is CASSLGTSGKLGQFF.

CDR3 protein: CASSGETGGRQPQHF. CDR3 bases: TGTGCCAGCAGTGGGGAGACAGGGGGAAGGCAGCCCCAGCATTTT. The rearrangement uses TRBV2 and TRBJ1-5; 9 bases are a match to TRBD1. CDR3 length equals 15 residues. The germline V gene has CDR1 SNHLY and CDR2 FYNNEI. V was clipped by 4 bases and J by 7 bases; unmatched bases: 8.

Of note for this clone: One end of the junction fails to match germline, which may point to a read error. The rearrangement joins TRBV5-4 to TRBJ1-1; 7 bases are a match to TRBD1. CDR3 length: 12 amino acids. Germline assignment: CDR1 SGHNT and CDR2 YYREEE (reference sequence). In DNA, the CDR3 is TGTGCCAGCAACTTACGGGACAGACCCTTGGTCTTT. Translated, it gives CASNLRDRPLVF.

V is TRBV6-1 and J is TRBJ2-2; D remains ambiguous. V dropped 5 bases and J dropped 5 bases, with 6 bases sitting between them. CDR3 size: 12 residues. Germline lookup yields CDR1 MNHNS and CDR2 SASEGT. The CDR3 region has the DNA TGTGCCAGCAGTTATCTTACCGGGGAGCTGTTTTTT. The encoded protein is CASSYLTGELFF.

The chain has TRBV11-3 and TRBJ2-1; 8 bases map to TRBD1. This CDR3 region has 15 residues. With 5 bases clipped from V and 0 bases from J, the junction kept 3 bases outside the gene matches. Germline CDR1 and CDR2: SGHNT and YENEEA. The CDR3 here is CASSHGQGSYNEQFF. The CDR3 DNA sequence: TGTGCCAGCAGCCACGGACAGGGCTCCTACAATGAGCAGTTCTTC.

The rearrangement joins TRBV2 to TRBJ2-3; D gene uncertain. Germline lookup yields CDR1 SNHLY and CDR2 FYNNEI. The CDR3 runs 15 residues. Trimming stripped 2 bases from V and 6 bases from J, with 15 bases between. CDR3 nucleotides: TGTGCCAGCAGTGAATGGCTCATGGTCGGGGATACGCAGTATTTT. This gives the protein CASSEWLMVGDTQYF.

In regard to this clone: A read error may account for a junction end that differs from germline. The sample carries other DNA sequences with the same CDR3. The rearrangement uses TRBV30 and TRBJ1-3; no clear D gene. Per germline, CDR1 GTSNPN and CDR2 SVGIG (reference sequence). The CDR3 consists of 14 residues. The CDR3 DNA sequence: TGTGCTTGGAGTGTAGCCCTTGGAGGAAACACCATATATTTT. Protein product: CAWSVALGGNTIYF.